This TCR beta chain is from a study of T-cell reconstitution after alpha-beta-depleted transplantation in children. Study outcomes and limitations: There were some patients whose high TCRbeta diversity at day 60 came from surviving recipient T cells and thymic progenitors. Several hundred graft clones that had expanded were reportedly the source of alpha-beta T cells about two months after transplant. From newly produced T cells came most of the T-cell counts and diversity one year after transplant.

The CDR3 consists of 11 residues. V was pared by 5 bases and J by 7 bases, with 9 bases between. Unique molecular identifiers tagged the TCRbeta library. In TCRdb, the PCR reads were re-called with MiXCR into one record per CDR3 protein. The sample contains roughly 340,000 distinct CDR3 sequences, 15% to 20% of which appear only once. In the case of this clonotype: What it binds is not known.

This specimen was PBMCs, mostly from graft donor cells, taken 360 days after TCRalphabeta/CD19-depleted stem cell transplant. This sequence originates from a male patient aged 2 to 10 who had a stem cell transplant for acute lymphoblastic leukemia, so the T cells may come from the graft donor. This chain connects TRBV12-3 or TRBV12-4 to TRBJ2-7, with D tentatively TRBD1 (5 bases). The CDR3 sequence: CASSPGLEQYF. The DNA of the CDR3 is TGTGCCAGCAGTCCAGGGCTTGAGCAGTACTTC.